This passage covers 4 T cell receptor beta chains from one sample sequenced in a study of post-analysis software for immune sequencing data. General study findings and limits: In patients, TRBV5-6, TRBV5-1 and TRBV20-1 belonged to several TRBV segments found more frequently than in controls.

Carried by the TCR beta cDNA libraries were unique molecular identifiers. TCRdb called the PCR reads again in MiXCR, with one record for every CDR3 protein. This sample has about 200,000 distinct CDR3 sequences; around 29% occur once, and the top ten carry approximately 3.6%. Their antigen targets remain unknown. The sample was blood. Every receptor here comes from a girl aged 2-17 years with multiple sclerosis.

This clonotype was counted ten times or more. The chain is built from TRBV29-1 and TRBJ1-1; no clear D gene. The CDR3 sequence is 14 residues long. V was pared by 6 bases and J by 5 bases, with 19 bases between. Germline CDR1 reads SQVTM; CDR2 reads ANQGSEA. The CDR3 region is CSVLLDKGRTEAFF. For the CDR3, the DNA is TGCAGCGTCCTTCTCGACAAAGGGAGGACTGAAGCTTTCTTT.

The sample holds many counts of this clonotype. The chain carries TRBV24-1 and TRBJ2-7; D is perhaps TRBD1 (5 bases). Germline V gene sequence: CDR1 KGHDR, CDR2 SFDVKD. This CDR3 comprises 14 residues. V was clipped by 9 bases and J by 9 bases, with 23 bases between them. Written as DNA, the CDR3 is TGTGCCACCTCAAAGGGGCCGCCGACCGAGCTGCAGTACTTC. Amino acid sequence: CATSKGPPTELQYF.

The chain is built from TRBV20-1 and TRBJ1-3; no definite D call. The germline V gene encodes CDR1 DFQATT and CDR2 SNEGSKA (reference sequence). The V end was cut by 6 bases, the J end by 0 bases, with 12 bases between. This CDR3 region has 14 residues. Written as DNA, the CDR3 is TGCAGTGCAACCAATCCAGTCTCTGGAAACACCATATATTTT. Amino acids: CSATNPVSGNTIYF.

This clonotype was detected ten times or more. The V gene is TRBV5-1, the J gene TRBJ2-6; the D is unclear. Germline lookup yields CDR1 SGHRS and CDR2 YFSETQ. Trimming removed 1 base from V and 1 base from J, with 6 bases in between. This CDR3 is built from 15 residues. The chain's CDR3 is CASSLLESGANVLTF. As DNA, the CDR3 is TGCGCCAGCAGCTTGTTGGAATCTGGGGCCAACGTCCTGACTTTC.